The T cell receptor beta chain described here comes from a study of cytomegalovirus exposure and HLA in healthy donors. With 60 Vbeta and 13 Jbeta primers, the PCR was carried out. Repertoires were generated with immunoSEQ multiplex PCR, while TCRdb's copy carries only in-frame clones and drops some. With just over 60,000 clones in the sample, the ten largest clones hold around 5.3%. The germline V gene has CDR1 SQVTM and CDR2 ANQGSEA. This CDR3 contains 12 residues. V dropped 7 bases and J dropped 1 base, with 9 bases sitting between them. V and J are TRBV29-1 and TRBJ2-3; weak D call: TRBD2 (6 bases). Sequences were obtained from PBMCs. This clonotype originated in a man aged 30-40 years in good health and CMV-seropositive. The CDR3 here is CSAGTGTDTQYF. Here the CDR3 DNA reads TGCAGCGCCGGGACTGGCACAGATACGCAGTATTTT.